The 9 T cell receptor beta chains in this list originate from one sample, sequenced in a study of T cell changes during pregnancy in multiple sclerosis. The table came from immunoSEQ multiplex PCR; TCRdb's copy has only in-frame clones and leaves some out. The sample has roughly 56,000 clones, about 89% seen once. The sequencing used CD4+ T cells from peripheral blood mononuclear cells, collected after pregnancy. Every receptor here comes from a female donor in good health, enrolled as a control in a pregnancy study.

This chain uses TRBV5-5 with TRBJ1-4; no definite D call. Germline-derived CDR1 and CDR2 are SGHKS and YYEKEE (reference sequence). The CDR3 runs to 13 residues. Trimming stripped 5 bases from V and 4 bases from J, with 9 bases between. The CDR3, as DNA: TGTGCCAGCAGAACAGCCCTTAATGAAAAACTGTTTTTT. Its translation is CASRTALNEKLFF.

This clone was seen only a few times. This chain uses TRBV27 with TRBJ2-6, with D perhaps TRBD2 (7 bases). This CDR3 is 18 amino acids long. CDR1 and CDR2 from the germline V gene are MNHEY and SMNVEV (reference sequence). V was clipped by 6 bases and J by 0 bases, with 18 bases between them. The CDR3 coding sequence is TGTGCCAGCAGCTTGGCGGGGGCTGTGGGCTCTGGGGCCAACGTCCTGACTTTC. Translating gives CASSLAGAVGSGANVLTF.

CDR3 DNA: TGTGCCAGCGGGATTGGACAGACTAATCAGCCCCAGCATTTT. This sequence encodes CASGIGQTNQPQHF. J is TRBJ1-5 and V is TRBV7-2, with a possible D match to TRBD1 (6 bases). V lost 8 bases and J lost 4, with 15 bases in between. This CDR3 is built from 14 residues. CDR1 is SGHTA, CDR2 FQGNSA, per germline.

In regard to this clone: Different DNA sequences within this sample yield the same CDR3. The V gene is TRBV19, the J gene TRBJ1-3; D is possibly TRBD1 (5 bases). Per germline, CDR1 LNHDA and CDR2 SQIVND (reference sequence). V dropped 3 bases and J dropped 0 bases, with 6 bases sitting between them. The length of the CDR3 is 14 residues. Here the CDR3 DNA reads TGTGCCAGTAGTATCGGGGGCTCTGGAAACACCATATATTTT. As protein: CASSIGGSGNTIYF.

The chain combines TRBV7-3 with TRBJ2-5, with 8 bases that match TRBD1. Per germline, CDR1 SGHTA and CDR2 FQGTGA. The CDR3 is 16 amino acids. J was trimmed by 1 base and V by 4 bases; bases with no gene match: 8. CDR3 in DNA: TGTGCCAGCAGCTCCCAGACAGGGGCCTTCCAAGAGACCCAGTACTTC. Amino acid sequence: CASSSQTGAFQETQYF.

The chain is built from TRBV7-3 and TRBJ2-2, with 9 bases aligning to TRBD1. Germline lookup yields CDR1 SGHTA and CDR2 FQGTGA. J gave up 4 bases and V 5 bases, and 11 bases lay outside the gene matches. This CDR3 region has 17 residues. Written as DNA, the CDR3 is TGTGCCAGCAGCCCCGGGACAGGGAGGATCAGCACCGGGGAGCTGTTTTTT. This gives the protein CASSPGTGRISTGELFF.

CDR3 amino acids: CASSPSSRAAFKAFF. The CDR3 DNA is TGTGCCAGCAGCCCCTCTAGCCGAGCAGCTTTCAAAGCTTTCTTT. The chain is built from TRBV7-2 and TRBJ1-1; D remains ambiguous. Germline CDR1 and CDR2: SGHTA and FQGNSA. V lost 5 bases, J lost 9 bases, and 22 bases lay in between. The CDR3 is made up of 15 amino acids.

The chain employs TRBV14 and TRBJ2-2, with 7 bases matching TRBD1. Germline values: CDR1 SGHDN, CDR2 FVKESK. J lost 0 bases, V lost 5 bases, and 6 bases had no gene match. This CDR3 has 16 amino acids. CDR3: CASSSDRVPNTGELFF. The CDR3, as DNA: TGTGCCAGCAGCTCAGACAGGGTCCCGAACACCGGGGAGCTGTTTTTT. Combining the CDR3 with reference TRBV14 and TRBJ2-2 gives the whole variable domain EAGVTQFPSHSVIEKGQTVTLRCDPISGHDNLYWYRRVMGKEIKFLLHFVKESKQDESGMPNNRFLAERTGGTYSTLKVQPAELEDSGVYFCASSSDRVPNTGELFFGEGSRLTVL.

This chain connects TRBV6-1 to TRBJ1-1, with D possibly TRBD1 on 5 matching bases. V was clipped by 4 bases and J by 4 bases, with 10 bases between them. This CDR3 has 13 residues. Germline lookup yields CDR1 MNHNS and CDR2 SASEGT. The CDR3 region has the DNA TGTGCCAGCAGTGGGGAAAGGGGCACTGAAGCTTTCTTT. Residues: CASSGERGTEAFF.